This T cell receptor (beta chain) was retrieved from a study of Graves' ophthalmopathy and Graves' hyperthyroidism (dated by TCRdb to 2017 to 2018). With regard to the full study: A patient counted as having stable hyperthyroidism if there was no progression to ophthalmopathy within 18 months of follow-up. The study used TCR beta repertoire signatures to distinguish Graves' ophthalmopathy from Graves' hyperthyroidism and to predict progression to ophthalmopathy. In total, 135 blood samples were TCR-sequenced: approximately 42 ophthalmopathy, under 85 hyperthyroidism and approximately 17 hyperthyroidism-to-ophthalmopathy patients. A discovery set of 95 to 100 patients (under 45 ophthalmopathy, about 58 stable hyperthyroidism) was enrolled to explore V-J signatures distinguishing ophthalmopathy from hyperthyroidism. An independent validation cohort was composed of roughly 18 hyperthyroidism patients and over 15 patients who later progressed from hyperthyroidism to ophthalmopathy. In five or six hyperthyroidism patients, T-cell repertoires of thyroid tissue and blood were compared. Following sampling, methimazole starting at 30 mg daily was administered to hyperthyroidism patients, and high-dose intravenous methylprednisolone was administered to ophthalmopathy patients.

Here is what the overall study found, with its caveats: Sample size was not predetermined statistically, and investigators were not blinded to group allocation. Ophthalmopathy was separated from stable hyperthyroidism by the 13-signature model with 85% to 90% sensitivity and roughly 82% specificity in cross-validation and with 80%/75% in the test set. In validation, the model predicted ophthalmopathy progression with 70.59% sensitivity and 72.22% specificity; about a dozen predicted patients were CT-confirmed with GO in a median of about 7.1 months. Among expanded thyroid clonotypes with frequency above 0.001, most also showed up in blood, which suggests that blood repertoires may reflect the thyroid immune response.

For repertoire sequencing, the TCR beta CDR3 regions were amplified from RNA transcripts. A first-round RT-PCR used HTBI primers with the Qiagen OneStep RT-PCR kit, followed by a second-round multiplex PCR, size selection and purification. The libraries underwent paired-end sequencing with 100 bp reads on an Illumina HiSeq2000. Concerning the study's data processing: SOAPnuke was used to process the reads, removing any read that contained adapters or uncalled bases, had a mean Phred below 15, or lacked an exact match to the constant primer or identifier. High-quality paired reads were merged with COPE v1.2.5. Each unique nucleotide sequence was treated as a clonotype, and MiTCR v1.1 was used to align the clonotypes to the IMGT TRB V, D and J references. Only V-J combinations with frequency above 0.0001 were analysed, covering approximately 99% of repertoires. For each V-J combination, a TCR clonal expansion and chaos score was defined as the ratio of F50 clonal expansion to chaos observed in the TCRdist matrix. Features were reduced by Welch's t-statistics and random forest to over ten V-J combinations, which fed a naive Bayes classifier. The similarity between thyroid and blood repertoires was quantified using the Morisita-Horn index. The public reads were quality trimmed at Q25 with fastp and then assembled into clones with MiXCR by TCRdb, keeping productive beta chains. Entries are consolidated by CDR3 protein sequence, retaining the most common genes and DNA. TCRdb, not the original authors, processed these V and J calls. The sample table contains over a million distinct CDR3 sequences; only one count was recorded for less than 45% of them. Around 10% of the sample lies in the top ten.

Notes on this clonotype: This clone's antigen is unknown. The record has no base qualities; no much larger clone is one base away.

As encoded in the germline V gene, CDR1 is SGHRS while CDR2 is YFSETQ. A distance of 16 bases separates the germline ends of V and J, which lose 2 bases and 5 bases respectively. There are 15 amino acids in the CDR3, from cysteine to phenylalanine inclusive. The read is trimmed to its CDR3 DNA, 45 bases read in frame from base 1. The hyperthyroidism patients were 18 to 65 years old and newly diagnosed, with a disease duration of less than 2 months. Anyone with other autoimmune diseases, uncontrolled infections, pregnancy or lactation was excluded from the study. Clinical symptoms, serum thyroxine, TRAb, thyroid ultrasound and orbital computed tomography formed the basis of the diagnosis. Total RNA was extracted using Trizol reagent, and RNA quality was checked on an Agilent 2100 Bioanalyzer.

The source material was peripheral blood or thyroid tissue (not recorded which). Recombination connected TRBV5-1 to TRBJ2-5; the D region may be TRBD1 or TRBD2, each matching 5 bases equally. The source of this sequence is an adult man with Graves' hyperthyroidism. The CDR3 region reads CASSFLTRQRETQYF. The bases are TGCGCCAGCAGCTTCCTCACGCGACAGCGGGAGACCCAGTACTTC.